The entry below describes one TCR beta chain. Libraries were prepared by immunoSEQ multiplex PCR; TCRdb keeps only in-frame clonotypes and omits some of them. Among approximately 310,000 clones listed, around 86% were seen once. The sample is drawn from a study of blood T cell repertoires in COVID-19. Trimming stripped 2 bases from V and 4 bases from J, with 9 bases between. This CDR3 has 14 residues. The germline gives CDR1 SGHTA, CDR2 FQGNSA. The receptor's source is a man in his fifties with active or convalescent COVID-19. Sequencing input: peripheral blood. This rearrangement joins TRBV7-2 to TRBJ1-5; maybe TRBD1 (5 bases). The DNA of the CDR3 is TGTGCCAGCAGCTTACGGGGGAGGAATCAGCCCCAGCATTTT. Translating gives CASSLRGRNQPQHF.